These 3 T cell receptor beta chains came from one sample sequenced in a study of shared clonotypes between healthy human individuals. CD8 cells classed as naive were CD45RO-negative and positively selected for CCR7, excluding terminally differentiated effector memory CD45RA+ cells. TCRdb's table, derived via immunoSEQ multiplex PCR, lists solely in-frame clones and lacks some. Altogether millions of clones are present, 85% to 95% being singletons, with the ten largest covering under 2%. Input material: naive CD8+ T cells from PBMCs. These receptors came from a man younger than 30 in good health. Some clones in this sample may be carry-over from other donors' samples.

V is TRBV27 and J is TRBJ1-1, with 8 bases fitting TRBD1. CDR1 is MNHEY, CDR2 SMNVEV, per germline (reference sequence). J gave up 5 bases and V 5 bases, and 10 bases lay outside the gene matches. This CDR3 spans 15 amino acids. The CDR3 is CASSPTTGVRTEAFF. DNA of the CDR3: TGTGCCAGCAGTCCGACGACAGGGGTCCGTACTGAAGCTTTCTTT.

The chain is built from TRBV11-1 and TRBJ1-5, with D perhaps matching TRBD1 (5 bases). This CDR3 contains 15 residues. Germline V gene sequence: CDR1 SGHAT, CDR2 FQDESV (reference sequence). With 3 bases removed from V and 6 bases from J, the gap between germline ends came to 15 bases. The CDR3 region has the DNA TGTGCCAGCAGCTTGGCGGCAGGGCCTGCTCAGCCCCAGCATTTT. Its translation: CASSLAAGPAQPQHF.

The V call is TRBV10-1, the J call TRBJ2-3; no clear D gene. The V and J ends lost 3 bases and 2 bases respectively, with 15 bases between them. Germline V gene data show CDR1 as WNHNN and CDR2 as SYGVQD (reference sequence). CDR3 length: 16 residues. The CDR3 reads CASSDGRSLLTDTQYF. For the CDR3, the DNA is TGCGCCAGCAGTGATGGGCGCAGCCTGCTCACAGATACGCAGTATTTT.